This T cell receptor (beta chain) was recorded in a study of blood T cell repertoires in COVID-19. Study background: Donors in the United States, Italy and Spain gave samples during acute or convalescent COVID-19. In each case, the material was cDNA or gDNA derived from T cells, B-cell-depleted T cells, or PBMCs.

Here immunoSEQ multiplex PCR was the method, and the copy in TCRdb shows in-frame clones only, minus some. This table holds approximately 100,000 clones, approximately 89% found once. This CDR3 spans 13 amino acids. Germline assignment: CDR1 WSHSY and CDR2 SAAADI. Between the trimmed V and J ends, which lost 2 bases and 2 bases, there was a span of 7 bases. Sequencing was done on a sample of peripheral blood. The chain links TRBV10-2 to TRBJ2-7, with D possibly being TRBD1 (5 bases). This TCR was sampled from a man aged 50 to 59 with acute or convalescent COVID-19. CDR3 in DNA: TGCGCCAGCAGTGAGAACAGGCCCTACGAGCAGTACTTC. This sequence encodes CASSENRPYEQYF.